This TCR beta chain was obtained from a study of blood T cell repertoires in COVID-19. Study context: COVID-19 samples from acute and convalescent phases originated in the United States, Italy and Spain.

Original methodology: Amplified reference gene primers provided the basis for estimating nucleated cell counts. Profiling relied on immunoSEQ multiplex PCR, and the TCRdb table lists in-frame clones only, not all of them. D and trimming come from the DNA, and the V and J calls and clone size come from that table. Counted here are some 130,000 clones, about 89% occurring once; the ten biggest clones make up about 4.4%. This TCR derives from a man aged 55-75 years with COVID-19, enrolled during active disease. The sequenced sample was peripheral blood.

The chain's CDR3 is CASSQGGGHQPQHF. DNA for the CDR3: TGTGCCAGCAGTCAGGGCGGGGGGCATCAGCCCCAGCATTTT. The chain couples TRBV2 to TRBJ1-5, with D perhaps matching TRBD1 (6 bases). V gave up 5 bases and J gave up 5 bases, with 13 bases separating them. CDR1 and CDR2 (germline): SNHLY, FYNNEI. This CDR3 is 14 amino acids long.